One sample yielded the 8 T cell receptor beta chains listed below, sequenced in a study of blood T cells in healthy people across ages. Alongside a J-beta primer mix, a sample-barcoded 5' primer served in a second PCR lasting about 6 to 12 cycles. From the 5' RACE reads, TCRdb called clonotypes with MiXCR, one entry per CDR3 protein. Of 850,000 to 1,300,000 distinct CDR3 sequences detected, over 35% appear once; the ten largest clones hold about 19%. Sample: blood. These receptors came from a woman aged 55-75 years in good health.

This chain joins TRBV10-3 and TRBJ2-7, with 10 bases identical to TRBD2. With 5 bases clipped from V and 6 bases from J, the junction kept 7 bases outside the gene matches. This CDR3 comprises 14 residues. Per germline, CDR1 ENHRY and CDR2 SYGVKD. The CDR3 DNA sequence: TGTGCCATCAGTTTAGCGGGAGGCGGCGCCGAGCAGTACTTC. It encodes CAISLAGGGAEQYF.

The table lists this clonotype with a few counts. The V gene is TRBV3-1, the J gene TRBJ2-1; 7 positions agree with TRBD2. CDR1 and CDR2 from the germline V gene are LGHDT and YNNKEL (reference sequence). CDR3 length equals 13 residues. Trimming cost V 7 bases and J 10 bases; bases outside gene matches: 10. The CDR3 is CASTRAVGGEQFF. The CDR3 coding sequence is TGTGCCAGCACGCGAGCGGTCGGGGGGGAGCAGTTCTTC.

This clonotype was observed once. The CDR3 bases are TGTGCCAGCTCACCCCGGGGTGGTTTTAATGAAAAACTGTTTTTT. Encoded protein: CASSPRGGFNEKLFF. V and J are TRBV18 and TRBJ1-4; D is ambiguous. Trimming stripped 3 bases from V and 4 bases from J, with 12 bases between. Germline V gives CDR1 KGHSH, CDR2 LQKENI. The CDR3 is 15 amino acids.

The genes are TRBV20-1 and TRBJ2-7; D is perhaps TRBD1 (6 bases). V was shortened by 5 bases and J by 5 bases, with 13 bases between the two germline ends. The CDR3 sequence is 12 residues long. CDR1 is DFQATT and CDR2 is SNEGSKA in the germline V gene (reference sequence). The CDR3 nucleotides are TGCAGTGCTCGACAGGATTCCCACGAGCAGTACTTC. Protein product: CSARQDSHEQYF.

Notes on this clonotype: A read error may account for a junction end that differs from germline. CDR3 residues: CSVEVWQRGSSEANVLTF. Written as DNA, the CDR3 is TGCAGCGTTGAGGTGTGGCAACGCGGTAGCTCTGAGGCCAACGTCCTGACTTTC. The V call is TRBV29-1, the J call TRBJ2-6; D is unresolved. In germline, CDR1 is SQVTM, CDR2 ANQGSEA. This CDR3 has 18 residues.

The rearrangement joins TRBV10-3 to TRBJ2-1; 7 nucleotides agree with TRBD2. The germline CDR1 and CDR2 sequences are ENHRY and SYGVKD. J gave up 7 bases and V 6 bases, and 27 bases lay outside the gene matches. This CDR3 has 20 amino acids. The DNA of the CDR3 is TGTGCCATCAGATCATCGACTCCCCGCTATGCGGGAGCGCCGAGTAATGAGCAGTTCTTC. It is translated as CAIRSSTPRYAGAPSNEQFF.

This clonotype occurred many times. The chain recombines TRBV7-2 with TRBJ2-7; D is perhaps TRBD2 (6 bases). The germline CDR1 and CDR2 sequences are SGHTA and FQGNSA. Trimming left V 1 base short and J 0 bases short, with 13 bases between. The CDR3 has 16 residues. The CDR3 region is CASSLGGSGSSYEQYF. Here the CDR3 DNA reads TGTGCCAGCAGCTTAGGAGGTAGCGGATCCTCCTACGAGCAGTACTTC.

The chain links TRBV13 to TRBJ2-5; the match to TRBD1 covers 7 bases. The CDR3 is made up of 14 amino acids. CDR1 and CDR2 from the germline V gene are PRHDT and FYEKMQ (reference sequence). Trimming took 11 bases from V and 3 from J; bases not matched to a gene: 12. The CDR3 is CAGSQDRVKETQYF. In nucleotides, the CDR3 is TGTGCCGGTTCCCAAGACAGGGTCAAAGAGACCCAGTACTTC.